This T cell receptor (beta chain) was observed in a study of blood T cell repertoires in COVID-19. Study as a whole: T cells, B-cell-depleted T cells, or PBMCs provided the cDNA or gDNA that served as material.

This CDR3 has 18 amino acids. The germline V gene has CDR1 MGHRA and CDR2 YSYEKL. Trimming shortened V by 0 bases and J by 6 bases, and 21 bases separated the two germline ends. Using immunoSEQ multiplex PCR, the repertoire was profiled, and TCRdb retains in-frame clones only, with some absent. The sample contains about 410,000 clones, about nine tenths of which appear only once. This chain uses TRBV4-1 with TRBJ2-1; TRBD2 is a possible D gene (7 bases). Sequenced sample: peripheral blood. The origin of this receptor is a middle-aged woman with COVID-19, enrolled during active disease. The CDR3 region is CASSQDPIVGGHGNEQFF. CDR3 nucleotides: TGCGCCAGCAGCCAAGATCCCATAGTGGGGGGGCATGGCAATGAGCAGTTCTTC.